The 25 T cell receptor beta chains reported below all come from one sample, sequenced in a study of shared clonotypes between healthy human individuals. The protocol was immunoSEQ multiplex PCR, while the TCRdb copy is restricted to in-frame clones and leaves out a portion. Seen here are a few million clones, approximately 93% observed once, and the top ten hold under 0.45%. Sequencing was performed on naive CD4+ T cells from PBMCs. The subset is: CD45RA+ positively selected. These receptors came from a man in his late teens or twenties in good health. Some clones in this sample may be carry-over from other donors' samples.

DNA of the CDR3: TGTGCCAGTAAAAGGGGTTATAGCAATCAGCCCCAGCATTTT. It encodes CASKRGYSNQPQHF. The chain couples TRBV19 to TRBJ1-5; D might be TRBD1 (5 bases). V gave up 7 bases and J gave up 0 bases, with 10 bases separating them. Germline V gene sequence: CDR1 LNHDA, CDR2 SQIVND (reference sequence). This CDR3 comprises 14 residues.

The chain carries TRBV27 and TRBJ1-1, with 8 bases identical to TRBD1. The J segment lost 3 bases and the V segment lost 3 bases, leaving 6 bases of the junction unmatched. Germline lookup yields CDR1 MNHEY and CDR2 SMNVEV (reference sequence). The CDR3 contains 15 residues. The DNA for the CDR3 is TGTGCCAGCAGTTTCCGAGGACAGGGTTACACTGAAGCTTTCTTT. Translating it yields CASSFRGQGYTEAFF.

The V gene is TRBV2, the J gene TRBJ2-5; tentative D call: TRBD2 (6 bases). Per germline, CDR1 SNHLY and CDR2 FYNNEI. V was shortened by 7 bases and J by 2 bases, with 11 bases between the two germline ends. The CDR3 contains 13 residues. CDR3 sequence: CASIRSGQETQYF. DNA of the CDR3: TGTGCCAGCATCCGGAGCGGGCAAGAGACCCAGTACTTC.

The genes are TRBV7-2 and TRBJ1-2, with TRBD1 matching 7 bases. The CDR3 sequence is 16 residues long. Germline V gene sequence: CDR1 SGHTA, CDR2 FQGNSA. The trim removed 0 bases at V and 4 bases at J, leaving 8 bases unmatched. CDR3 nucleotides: TGTGCCAGCAGCTTAGCGGCCGGGGGACAGAGCTATGGCTACACCTTC. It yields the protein CASSLAAGGQSYGYTF.

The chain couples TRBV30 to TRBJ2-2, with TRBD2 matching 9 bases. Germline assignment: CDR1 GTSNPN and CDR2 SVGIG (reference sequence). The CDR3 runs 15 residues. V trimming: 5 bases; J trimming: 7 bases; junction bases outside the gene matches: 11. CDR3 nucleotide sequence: TGTGCCTGGGTCTGGGGCGGGAGGGCCATCGGGGAGCTGTTTTTT. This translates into CAWVWGGRAIGELFF. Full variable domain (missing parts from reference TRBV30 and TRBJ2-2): SQTIHQWPATLVQPVGSPLSLECTVEGTSNPNLYWYRQAAGRGLQLLFYSVGIGQISSEVPQNLSASRPQDRQFILSSKKLLLSDSGFYLCAWVWGGRAIGELFFGEGSRLTVL.

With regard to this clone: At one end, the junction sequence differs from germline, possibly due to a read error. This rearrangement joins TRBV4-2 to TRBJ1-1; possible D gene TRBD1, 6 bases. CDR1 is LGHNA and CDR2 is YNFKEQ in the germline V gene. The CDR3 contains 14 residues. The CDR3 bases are TGTGCCAGCAGCGAACCCCAGGGGAACGCTGAAGCTTTCTTT. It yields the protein CASSEPQGNAEAFF.

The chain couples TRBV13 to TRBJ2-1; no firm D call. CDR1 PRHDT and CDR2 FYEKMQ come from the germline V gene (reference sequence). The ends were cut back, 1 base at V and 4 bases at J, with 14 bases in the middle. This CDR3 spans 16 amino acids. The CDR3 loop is CASSLVVESPYNEQFF. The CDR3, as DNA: TGTGCCAGCAGCTTAGTTGTGGAGAGCCCATACAATGAGCAGTTCTTC.

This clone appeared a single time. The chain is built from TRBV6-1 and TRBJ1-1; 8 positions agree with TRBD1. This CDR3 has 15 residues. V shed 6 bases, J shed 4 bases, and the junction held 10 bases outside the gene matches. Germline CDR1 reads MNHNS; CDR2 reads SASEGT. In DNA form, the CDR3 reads TGTGCCAGCAGGGCGGACAGGGTTAATGGCACTGAAGCTTTCTTT. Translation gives CASRADRVNGTEAFF.

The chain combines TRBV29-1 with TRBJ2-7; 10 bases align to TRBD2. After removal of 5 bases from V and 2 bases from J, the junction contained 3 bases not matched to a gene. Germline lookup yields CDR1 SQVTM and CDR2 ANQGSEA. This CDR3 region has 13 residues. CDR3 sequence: CSVSAGGPYEQYF. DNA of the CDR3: TGCAGCGTTTCAGCGGGAGGGCCCTACGAGCAGTACTTC.

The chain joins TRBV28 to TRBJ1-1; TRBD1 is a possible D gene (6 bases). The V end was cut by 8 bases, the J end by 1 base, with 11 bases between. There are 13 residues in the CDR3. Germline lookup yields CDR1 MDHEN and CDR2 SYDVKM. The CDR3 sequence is CASGRGWNTEAFF. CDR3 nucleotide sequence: TGTGCCAGCGGCAGGGGTTGGAACACTGAAGCTTTCTTT.

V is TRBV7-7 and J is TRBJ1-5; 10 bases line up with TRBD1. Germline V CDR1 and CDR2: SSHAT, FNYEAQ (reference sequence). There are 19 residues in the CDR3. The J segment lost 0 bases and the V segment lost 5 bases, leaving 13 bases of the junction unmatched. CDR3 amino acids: CASSASRGTGAYSNQPQHF. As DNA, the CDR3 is TGTGCCAGCAGCGCATCACGGGGGACAGGGGCTTATAGCAATCAGCCCCAGCATTTT.

The DNA for the CDR3 is TGTGCCAGCAGCTTAGGGGTGACGGGGAATTCACCCCTCCACTTT. This encodes CASSLGVTGNSPLHF. The J gene is TRBJ1-6, the V gene TRBV7-9; D is undetermined. The CDR3 sequence is 15 residues long. Germline V gene sequence: CDR1 SEHNR, CDR2 FQNEAQ (reference sequence). Between the trimmed V and J ends, which lost 1 base and 7 bases, there was a span of 11 bases.

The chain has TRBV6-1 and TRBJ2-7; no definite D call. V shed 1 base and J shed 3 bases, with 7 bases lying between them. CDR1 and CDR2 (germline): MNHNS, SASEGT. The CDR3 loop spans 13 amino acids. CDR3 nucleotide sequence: TGTGCCAGCAGTGAAGATATGTTCTACGAGCAGTACTTC. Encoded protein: CASSEDMFYEQYF.

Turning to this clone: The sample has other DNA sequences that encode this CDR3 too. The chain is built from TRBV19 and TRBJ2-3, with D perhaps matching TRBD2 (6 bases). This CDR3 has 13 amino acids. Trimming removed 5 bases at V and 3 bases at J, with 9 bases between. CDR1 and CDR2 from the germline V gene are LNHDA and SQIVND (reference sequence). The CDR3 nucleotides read TGTGCCAGTAGTGGGGGGAGGACAGATACGCAGTATTTT. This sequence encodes CASSGGRTDTQYF.

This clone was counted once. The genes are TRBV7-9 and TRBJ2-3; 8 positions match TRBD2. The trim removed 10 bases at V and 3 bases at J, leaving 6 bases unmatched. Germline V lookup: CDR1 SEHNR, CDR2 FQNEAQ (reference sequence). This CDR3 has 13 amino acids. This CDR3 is CATLASGTDTQYF. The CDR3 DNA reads TGTGCCACCTTGGCTAGCGGGACAGATACGCAGTATTTT.

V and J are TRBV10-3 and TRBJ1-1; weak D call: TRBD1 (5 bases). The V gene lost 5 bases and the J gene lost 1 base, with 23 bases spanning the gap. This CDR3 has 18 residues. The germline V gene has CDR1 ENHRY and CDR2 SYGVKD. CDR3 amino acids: CAISNRLISTVANTEAFF. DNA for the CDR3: TGTGCCATCAGTAACAGACTGATTTCGACAGTAGCGAACACTGAAGCTTTCTTT.

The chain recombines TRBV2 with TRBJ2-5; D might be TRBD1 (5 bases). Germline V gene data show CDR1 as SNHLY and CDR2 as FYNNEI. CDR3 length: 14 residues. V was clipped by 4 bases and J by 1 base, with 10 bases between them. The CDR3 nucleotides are TGTGCCAGCAGTGTTGACAGAAGCCAAGAGACCCAGTACTTC. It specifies CASSVDRSQETQYF.

For the CDR3, the DNA is TGTGCCAGCAGAACTAGCTACAGGAATGAGCAGTTCTTC. Translating it yields CASRTSYRNEQFF. The chain links TRBV11-2 to TRBJ2-1; D is perhaps TRBD2 (6 bases). CDR1 and CDR2 (germline): SGHAT, FQNNGV. The CDR3 loop spans 13 amino acids. V shed 6 bases and J shed 7 bases, with 13 bases lying between them.

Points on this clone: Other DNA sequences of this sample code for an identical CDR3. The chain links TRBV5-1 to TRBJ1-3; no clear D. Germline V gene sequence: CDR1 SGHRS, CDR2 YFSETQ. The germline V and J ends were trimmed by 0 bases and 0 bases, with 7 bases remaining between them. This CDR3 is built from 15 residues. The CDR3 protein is CASSLEASSGNTIYF. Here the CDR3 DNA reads TGCGCCAGCAGCTTGGAAGCCAGCTCTGGAAACACCATATATTTT.

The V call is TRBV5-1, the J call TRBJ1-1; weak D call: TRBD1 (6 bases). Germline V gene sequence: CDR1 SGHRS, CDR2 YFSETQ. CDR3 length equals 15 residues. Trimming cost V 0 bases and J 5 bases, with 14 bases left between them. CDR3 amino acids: CASSLADQGRTEAFF. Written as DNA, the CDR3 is TGCGCCAGCAGCTTGGCCGATCAGGGGCGTACTGAAGCTTTCTTT.

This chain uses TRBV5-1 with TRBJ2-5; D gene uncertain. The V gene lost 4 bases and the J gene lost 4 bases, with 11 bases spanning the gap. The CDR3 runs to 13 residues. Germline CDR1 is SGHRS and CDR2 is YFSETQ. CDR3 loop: CASSLPVGETQYF. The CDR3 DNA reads TGCGCCAGCAGCCTTCCAGTGGGAGAGACCCAGTACTTC.

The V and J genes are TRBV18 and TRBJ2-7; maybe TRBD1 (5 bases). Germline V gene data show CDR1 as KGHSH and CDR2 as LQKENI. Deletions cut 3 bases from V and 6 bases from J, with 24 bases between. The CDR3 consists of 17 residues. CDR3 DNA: TGTGCCAGCTCACCTGCTCAAGCAGGGCGATTCCCGGGCGAGCAGTACTTC. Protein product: CASSPAQAGRFPGEQYF.

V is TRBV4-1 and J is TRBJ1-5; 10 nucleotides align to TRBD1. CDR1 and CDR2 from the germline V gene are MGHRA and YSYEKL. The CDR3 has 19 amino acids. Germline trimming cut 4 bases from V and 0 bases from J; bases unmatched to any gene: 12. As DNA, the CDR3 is TGCGCCAGCAGCCTAGGGACAGGGGTGTCGAGATATAGCAATCAGCCCCAGCATTTT. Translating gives CASSLGTGVSRYSNQPQHF.

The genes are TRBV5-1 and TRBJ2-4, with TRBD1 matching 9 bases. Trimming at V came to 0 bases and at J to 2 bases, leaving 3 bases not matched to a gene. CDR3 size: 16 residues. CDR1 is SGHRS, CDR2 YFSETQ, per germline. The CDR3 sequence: CASSLGGTGTKNIQYF. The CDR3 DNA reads TGCGCCAGCAGCTTGGGAGGGACAGGGACCAAAAACATTCAGTACTTC. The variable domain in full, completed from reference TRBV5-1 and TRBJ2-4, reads KAGVTQTPRYLIKTRGQQVTLSCSPISGHRSVSWYQQTPGQGLQFLFEYFSETQRNKGNFPGRFSGRQFSNSRSEMNVSTLELGDSALYLCASSLGGTGTKNIQYFGAGTRLSVL.

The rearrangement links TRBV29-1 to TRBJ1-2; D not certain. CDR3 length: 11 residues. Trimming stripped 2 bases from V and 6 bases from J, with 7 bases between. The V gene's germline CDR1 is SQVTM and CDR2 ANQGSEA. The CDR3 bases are TGCAGCGTTGAAACGGCCCATGGCTACACCTTC. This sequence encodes CSVETAHGYTF. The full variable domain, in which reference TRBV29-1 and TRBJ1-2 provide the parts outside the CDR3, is SAVISQKPSRDICQRGTSLTIQCQVDSQVTMMFWYRQQPGQSLTLIATANQGSEATYESGFVIDKFPISRPNLTFSTLTVSNMSPEDSSIYLCSVETAHGYTFGSGTRLTVV.